The 25 T cell receptor beta chains below come from one sample, sequenced in a study of T cell responses to AZD1222 COVID-19 vaccine. Libraries were prepared by immunoSEQ multiplex PCR; TCRdb keeps only in-frame clonotypes and omits some of them. The sample contains over 100,000 clones, 70% to 90% of which appear only once. The sequencing here drew on peripheral blood, taken on day 0 of AZD1222 vaccination. The receptors were gathered from an adult in good health.

The gene calls are TRBV12-2 and TRBJ2-7; the D segment call TRBD2 is taken from the table without a DNA check. TRBV12-2 represents a pseudogene. This CDR3 has 17 residues. The CDR3 DNA is TGTGCAAGTCGCTTCGGGGAGGGGGAAGTCAATAACTACGAGCAGTACTTC. Residues: CASRFGEGEVNNYEQYF.

V is TRBV18 and J is TRBJ1-2; TRBD1 agrees at 10 bases. Unmatched junction bases numbered 5, after V lost 7 bases and J lost 3 bases. CDR3 length: 14 amino acids. Per germline, CDR1 KGHSH and CDR2 LQKENI. As DNA, the CDR3 is TGTGCCAGCTTAACCGGGACAGGGGACTATGGCTACACCTTC. This gives the protein CASLTGTGDYGYTF.

V gene TRBV13 combines with J gene TRBJ1-1; 8 nucleotides match TRBD1. CDR3 size: 15 residues. Germline CDR1 and CDR2: PRHDT and FYEKMQ (reference sequence). V lost 5 bases and J lost 2; bases outside the gene matches: 7. The CDR3 loop is CASSNRGQGNTEAFF. The CDR3 region has the DNA TGTGCCAGCAGCAATAGAGGACAGGGTAACACTGAAGCTTTCTTT.

This chain joins TRBV3-1 (or the pseudogene TRBV3-2) and TRBJ2-2; tentative D call: TRBD1 (5 bases). The CDR3 loop spans 16 amino acids. V lost 2 bases and J 1 base, leaving 11 bases between the germline ends. Per germline, CDR1 LGHDT and CDR2 YNNKEL (reference sequence). Here the CDR3 reads CASSQSRTRNTGELFF. The DNA for the CDR3 is TGTGCCAGCAGCCAATCGCGGACAAGGAACACCGGGGAGCTGTTTTTT.

V gene TRBV5-5 combines with J gene TRBJ2-5; D unclear. Trimming took off 4 bases at V and 0 bases at J, with 10 bases between the two ends. In germline, CDR1 is SGHKS, CDR2 YYEKEE (reference sequence). The CDR3 length is 14 residues. CDR3 residues: CASSPPRYQETQYF. The CDR3 DNA follows: TGTGCCAGCAGCCCACCTAGATACCAAGAGACCCAGTACTTC.

The chain is built from TRBV3-1 (or the pseudogene TRBV3-2) and TRBJ2-1, with no clear D. This CDR3 has 14 amino acids. In germline, CDR1 is LGHDT, CDR2 YNNKEL (reference sequence). V gave up 0 bases and J gave up 9 bases, with 12 bases separating them. CDR3 sequence (DNA): TGTGCCAGCAGCCAAGATTCGGGCATATCTGAGCAGTTCTTC. As protein: CASSQDSGISEQFF.

J is TRBJ2-1 and V is TRBV20-1; D is undetermined. Trimming took off 5 bases at V and 15 bases at J, with 17 bases between the two ends. The CDR3 contains 11 residues. Germline CDR1 DFQATT, CDR2 SNEGSKA (reference sequence). CDR3 amino acids: CSAAHHSQRFF. The CDR3 DNA sequence: TGCAGTGCTGCCCACCACAGTCAGCGGTTCTTC.

Concerning this clone itself: One junction end does not reproduce the germline sequence, and a read error may be involved. The V and J genes are TRBV15 and TRBJ1-2; TRBD1 agrees at 7 bases. Germline V lookup: CDR1 LNHNV, CDR2 YYDKDF (reference sequence). CDR3 size: 15 residues. CDR3 loop: CATSRDSGGNFGYTF. CDR3 coding DNA: TGTGCCACCAGCAGAGATTCAGGGGGAAACTTTGGCTACACCTTC.

The V gene is TRBV10-3, the J gene TRBJ1-5; possible D gene TRBD1, 5 bases. CDR1 and CDR2 (germline): ENHRY, SYGVKD. The CDR3 sequence is 13 residues long. Trimming shortened V by 4 bases and J by 6 bases, and 10 bases separated the two germline ends. The CDR3 protein is CAISGGGAQPQHF. In DNA, the CDR3 is TGTGCCATCAGTGGGGGCGGGGCTCAGCCCCAGCATTTT.

This clone was found once. The chain employs TRBV2 and TRBJ2-1; TRBD2 is a possible D gene (5 bases). V lost 3 bases to trimming and J lost 6 bases, with 9 bases between them. This CDR3 contains 13 residues. The germline gives CDR1 SNHLY, CDR2 FYNNEI. CDR3 residues: CASSDTSGNEQFF. In DNA, the CDR3 is TGTGCCAGCAGTGATACCAGCGGCAATGAGCAGTTCTTC.

This clone was observed a handful of times. This chain links TRBV5-5 with TRBJ1-1; 7 bases line up with TRBD1. The V gene end was trimmed by 0 bases and the J gene end by 6 bases; junction bases not matched to a gene: 5. The CDR3 totals 14 residues. The V gene's germline CDR1 is SGHKS and CDR2 YYEKEE (reference sequence). This CDR3 reads CASSLAWQGAEAFF. In DNA form, the CDR3 reads TGTGCCAGCAGCTTGGCTTGGCAGGGGGCTGAAGCTTTCTTT.

The V gene is TRBV18, the J gene TRBJ1-2; D is perhaps TRBD1 (6 bases). Looked up from germline, CDR1 is KGHSH and CDR2 is LQKENI. V was cut by 1 base and J by 3 bases, with 12 bases left in between. The CDR3 loop spans 15 amino acids. CDR3 residues: CASSPRGGADYGYTF. In nucleotides, the CDR3 is TGTGCCAGCTCACCACGGGGGGGCGCGGACTATGGCTACACCTTC.

This chain connects TRBV27 to TRBJ1-2, with D maybe TRBD1 (5 bases). The CDR3 extends over 13 amino acids. The V gene lost 6 bases and the J gene lost 8 bases, with 16 bases spanning the gap. Germline V gene data show CDR1 as MNHEY and CDR2 as SMNVEV (reference sequence). The CDR3 DNA sequence: TGTGCCAGCAGCGGGACGGAGGGGTTCGGCTACACCTTC. Its protein is CASSGTEGFGYTF.

Remarks on this clone: Mismatch with germline at one junction end may stem from a read error. The chain couples TRBV27 to TRBJ1-2; D uncertain. CDR3 size: 16 residues. The V gene's germline CDR1 is MNHEY and CDR2 SMNVEV (reference sequence). This chain's CDR3 is CASRRGGIEGNDGYTF. Here the CDR3 DNA reads TGTGCCAGCCGACGGGGAGGGATCGAGGGTAACGATGGCTACACCTTC.

The rearrangement links TRBV14 to TRBJ1-2; D remains ambiguous. CDR3 length: 13 residues. In germline, CDR1 is SGHDN, CDR2 FVKESK. V was pared by 1 base and J by 4 bases, with 7 bases between. This CDR3 is CASSQADIYGYTF. The CDR3 DNA is TGTGCCAGCAGCCAAGCCGACATCTATGGCTACACCTTC.

The chain uses TRBV20-1 and TRBJ1-2, with 11 bases lining up with TRBD1. J lost 6 bases, V lost 3 bases, and 12 bases had no gene match. The CDR3 totals 16 residues. Germline V CDR1 and CDR2: DFQATT, SNEGSKA (reference sequence). The DNA for the CDR3 is TGCAGTGCTAGTAGAGGGGACAGGGGGAGATTGGATGGCTACACCTTC. It is translated as CSASRGDRGRLDGYTF.

The chain joins TRBV19 to TRBJ2-1, with TRBD2 matching over 11 bases. Per the germline V gene, CDR1 is LNHDA and CDR2 is SQIVND (reference sequence). The CDR3 has 15 amino acids. V shed 3 bases, J shed 6 bases, and the junction held 4 bases outside the gene matches. DNA of the CDR3: TGTGCCAGTAGTATTGGGCTAGCGGGGGGCAATGAGCAGTTCTTC. This encodes CASSIGLAGGNEQFF. The full variable domain, its missing parts supplied by reference TRBV19 and TRBJ2-1, is DGGITQSPKYLFRKEGQNVTLSCEQNLNHDAMYWYRQDPGQGLRLIYYSQIVNDFQKGDIAEGYSVSREKKESFPLTVTSAQKNPTAFYLCASSIGLAGGNEQFFGPGTRLTVL.

This clone occurred a few times. The chain is built from TRBV9 and TRBJ2-1, with D hard to call. This CDR3 has 14 residues. CDR1 and CDR2 (germline): SGDLS, YYNGEE. V gave up 0 bases and J gave up 5 bases, with 9 bases separating them. Here the CDR3 DNA reads TGTGCCAGCAGCGTAGGGCCGGGCGACAATGAGCAGTTCTTC. The encoded protein is CASSVGPGDNEQFF. The variable domain in full, with the rest retrieved from reference TRBV9 and TRBJ2-1, is DSGVTQTPKHLITATGQRVTLRCSPRSGDLSVYWYQQSLDQGLQFLIQYYNGEERAKGNILERFSAQQFPDLHSELNLSSLELGDSALYFCASSVGPGDNEQFFGPGTRLTVL.

This clone was recorded a few times. This chain links TRBV29-1 with TRBJ2-1; TRBD2 matches at 11 bases. CDR3 size: 12 residues. Germline values: CDR1 SQVTM, CDR2 ANQGSEA. CDR3 bases: TGCGGGACGGGACTAGCGGATAATGAGCAGTTCTTC. As protein: CGTGLADNEQFF.

The rearrangement uses TRBV30 and TRBJ2-7; D not certain. The germline V gene has CDR1 GTSNPN and CDR2 SVGIG (reference sequence). This CDR3 comprises 13 residues. Trimming cost V 0 bases and J 3 bases, with 9 bases left between them. The CDR3 DNA is TGTGCCTGGAGTGTGCGGTCGAGCTACGAGCAGTACTTC. Translating it yields CAWSVRSSYEQYF.

The chain recombines TRBV19 with TRBJ2-3, with TRBD1 matching 8 bases. Trimming cost V 4 bases and J 0 bases; bases outside gene matches: 6. The germline gives CDR1 LNHDA, CDR2 SQIVND (reference sequence). This CDR3 has 16 residues. The CDR3 protein is CASSSRTGTSTDTQYF. In nucleotides, the CDR3 is TGTGCCAGTAGTAGTAGGACAGGGACTAGCACAGATACGCAGTATTTT. The complete variable domain, with remaining parts taken from reference TRBV19 and TRBJ2-3, reads DGGITQSPKYLFRKEGQNVTLSCEQNLNHDAMYWYRQDPGQGLRLIYYSQIVNDFQKGDIAEGYSVSREKKESFPLTVTSAQKNPTAFYLCASSSRTGTSTDTQYFGPGTRLTVL.

This clone was detected once. The V call is TRBV11-2, the J call TRBJ1-2; D is unresolved. CDR1 is SGHAT and CDR2 is FQNNGV in the germline V gene. V lost 2 bases and J 2 bases, leaving 0 bases between the germline ends. The CDR3 is 11 residues long. CDR3 sequence (DNA): TGTGCCAGCAGCTTAAACTATGGCTACACCTTC. Its protein product is CASSLNYGYTF.

The CDR3 loop reads CASSYSRLNTEAFF. The CDR3 DNA sequence: TGTGCCAGCAGTTACTCGAGGTTGAACACTGAAGCTTTCTTT. This sequence joins TRBV6-5 and TRBJ1-1; no reliable D call. Trimming stripped 0 bases from V and 0 bases from J, with 5 bases between. The CDR3 has 14 residues. Germline CDR1 MNHEY, CDR2 SVGAGI.

This clone was picked up one time. The chain couples TRBV29-1 to TRBJ1-1; no definite D call. The V end lost 8 bases, the J end lost 1 base, and 5 bases lay between the germline ends. The CDR3 runs to 10 residues. From germline, CDR1 is SQVTM and CDR2 ANQGSEA. The CDR3 sequence is CSTQNTEAFF. CDR3 sequence (DNA): TGCAGCACACAGAACACTGAAGCTTTCTTT.

This sequence joins TRBV6-5 and TRBJ1-2; no reliable D call. This CDR3 contains 12 residues. V was clipped by 8 bases and J by 5 bases, with 12 bases between them. Per germline, CDR1 MNHEY and CDR2 SVGAGI. The CDR3 bases are TGTGCCAGCCGCTTGACGGGGTATGGCTACACCTTC. Amino acids: CASRLTGYGYTF.